The T cell receptor (beta chain) under discussion was sequenced for a study of blood T cell repertoires in COVID-19. Enrollees, roughly 18 to 90 years old, lived in fewer than 25 US areas. Donors were grouped by their self-reported clinical history. CDR1 is SNHLY, CDR2 FYNNEI, per germline. V lost 2 bases, J lost 7 bases, and 15 bases lay in between. The CDR3 is made up of 15 amino acids. Generated by immunoSEQ multiplex PCR, the TCRdb table keeps only in-frame clones and is missing some. Among 150,000 to 200,000 clones listed, roughly 87% were seen once. Sequenced material: PBMCs or T cells enriched from blood (not recorded which). The clonotype originates from a human donor with acute COVID-19. The donor label of this sample is uncertain. J is TRBJ1-5 and V is TRBV2, with D maybe TRBD1 (5 bases). CDR3 sequence (DNA): TGTGCCAGCAGTGAATGGGCAGGGCGGCGGCAGCCCCAGCATTTT. As protein: CASSEWAGRRQPQHF.